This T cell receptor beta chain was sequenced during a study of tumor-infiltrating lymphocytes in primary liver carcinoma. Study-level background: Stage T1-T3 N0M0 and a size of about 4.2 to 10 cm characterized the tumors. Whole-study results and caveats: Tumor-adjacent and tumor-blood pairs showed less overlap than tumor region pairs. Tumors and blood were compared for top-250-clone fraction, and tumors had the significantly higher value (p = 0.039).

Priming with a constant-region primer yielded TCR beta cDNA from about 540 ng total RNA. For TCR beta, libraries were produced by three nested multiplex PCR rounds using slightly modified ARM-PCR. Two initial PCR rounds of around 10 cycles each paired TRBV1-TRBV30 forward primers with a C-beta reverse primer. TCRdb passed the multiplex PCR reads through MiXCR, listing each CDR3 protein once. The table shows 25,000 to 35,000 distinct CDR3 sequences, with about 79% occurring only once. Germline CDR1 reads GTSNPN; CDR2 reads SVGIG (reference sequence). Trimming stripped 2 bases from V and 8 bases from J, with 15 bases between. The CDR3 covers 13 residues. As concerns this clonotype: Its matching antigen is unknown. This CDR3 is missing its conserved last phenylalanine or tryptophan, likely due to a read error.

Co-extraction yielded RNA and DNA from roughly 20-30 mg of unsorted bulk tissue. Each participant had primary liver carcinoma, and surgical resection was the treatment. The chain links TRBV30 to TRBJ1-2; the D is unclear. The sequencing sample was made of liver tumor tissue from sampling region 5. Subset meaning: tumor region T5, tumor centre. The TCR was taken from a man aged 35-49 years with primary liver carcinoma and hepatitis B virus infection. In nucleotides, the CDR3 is TGTGCCTGGAGTATCGATGGAGGCGGAGGCTACACCCTC. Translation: CAWSIDGGGGYTL.